What follows are 32 T cell receptor beta chains derived from one specimen sequenced in a study of PD-L1 blockade in urothelial cancer. Profiling relied on immunoSEQ multiplex PCR, and the TCRdb table lists in-frame clones only, not all of them. Of tens of thousands of clones listed, about 90% were seen once; the top ten hold 3.5% to 5%. Time point in this sample: pretreatment peripheral blood. The starting material was PBMCs, obtained around atezolizumab (anti-PD-L1) treatment. These receptors all stem from a man between 70 and 80 years old with urothelial cancer.

This chain connects TRBV7-9 to TRBJ1-2; D might be TRBD1 (5 bases). The germline V gene has CDR1 SEHNR and CDR2 FQNEAQ (reference sequence). V was clipped by 5 bases and J by 6 bases, with 13 bases between them. CDR3 length: 13 residues. The CDR3 here is CASSTISRDGYTF. The CDR3 region has the DNA TGTGCCAGCAGCACGATCTCCAGGGATGGCTACACCTTC.

The CDR3, as DNA: TGTGCCAGTAGTATTACCGGGATTCCACCAATAAATGAGCAGTTCTTC. Its translation is CASSITGIPPINEQFF. This sequence joins TRBV19 and TRBJ2-1; maybe TRBD2 (5 bases). Trimming cost V 3 bases and J 7 bases, with 19 bases left between them. The CDR3 is 16 amino acids. Germline V gives CDR1 LNHDA, CDR2 SQIVND (reference sequence).

This sequence joins TRBV5-1 and TRBJ2-1; D is uncertain. With 5 bases removed from V and 2 bases from J, the gap between germline ends came to 14 bases. Per germline, CDR1 SGHRS and CDR2 YFSETQ. The CDR3 is 15 residues long. Written as DNA, the CDR3 is TGCGCCAGCAGTATTTCCGGAGAGCCCTACAATGAGCAGTTCTTC. Its translation: CASSISGEPYNEQFF.

This sequence joins TRBV7-3 and TRBJ2-1; 10 nucleotides agree with TRBD2. CDR1 SGHTA and CDR2 FQGTGA come from the germline V gene. This CDR3 has 16 residues. V lost 5 bases, J lost 4 bases, and 8 bases stayed unmatched. In nucleotides, the CDR3 is TGTGCCAGCAGCCTCATACCGGGACTAGCGTACAATGAGCAGTTCTTC. This encodes CASSLIPGLAYNEQFF.

For the CDR3, the DNA is TGTGCCAGCAGTTCACAGGGTCCGACGCAGTATTTT. It translates to CASSSQGPTQYF. The genes are TRBV28 and TRBJ2-3; a weak D match, TRBD1 (6 bases). The germline V and J ends were trimmed by 4 bases and 9 bases, with 11 bases remaining between them. The CDR3 is made up of 12 amino acids. Per germline, CDR1 MDHEN and CDR2 SYDVKM.

The V call is TRBV7-8, the J call TRBJ1-4; 7 bases align to TRBD1. The CDR3 extends over 16 amino acids. V lost 4 bases and J lost 0; bases outside the gene matches: 5. Germline V gene sequence: CDR1 SGHVS, CDR2 FQNEAQ. CDR3: CASSSTGTATNEKLFF. The DNA of the CDR3 is TGTGCCAGCAGCTCGACAGGGACGGCAACTAATGAAAAACTGTTTTTT.

As for this clone: This CDR3 is also generated by other DNA sequences in the sample. The chain carries TRBV27 and TRBJ1-5; D might be TRBD1 (6 bases). The CDR3 is made up of 17 amino acids. Germline lookup yields CDR1 MNHEY and CDR2 SMNVEV (reference sequence). Between the trimmed V and J ends, which lost 0 bases and 4 bases, there was a span of 16 bases. The CDR3 region is CASSLSGGQGSNQPQHF. In nucleotides, the CDR3 is TGTGCCAGCAGTTTATCGGGTGGGCAGGGGAGTAATCAGCCCCAGCATTTT.

This chain links TRBV19 with TRBJ1-5, with D uncertain. This CDR3 has 15 amino acids. Trimming took off 4 bases at V and 1 base at J, with 11 bases between the two ends. From germline, CDR1 is LNHDA and CDR2 SQIVND (reference sequence). The CDR3: CASSTQGGSNQPQHF. For the CDR3, the DNA is TGTGCCAGTAGTACCCAAGGAGGAAGCAATCAGCCCCAGCATTTT.

The chain links TRBV29-1 to TRBJ1-1; 9 positions agree with TRBD1. CDR1 is SQVTM, CDR2 ANQGSEA, per germline. CDR3 length: 14 amino acids. V was clipped by 4 bases and J by 0 bases; unmatched bases: 3. The CDR3 DNA reads as TGCAGCGTTGGGGGGACAGGGATGAACACTGAAGCTTTCTTT. Its translation is CSVGGTGMNTEAFF.

The chain couples TRBV5-1 to TRBJ1-4; D may be TRBD1 (5 bases). Germline CDR1 and CDR2: SGHRS and YFSETQ. V shed 0 bases and J shed 8 bases, with 14 bases lying between them. This CDR3 has 15 amino acids. CDR3 coding DNA: TGCGCCAGCAGCTTGGGATCCCAGGGAAGGGAAAAACTGTTTTTT. Its protein is CASSLGSQGREKLFF.

The chain is built from TRBV29-1 and TRBJ2-5; possibly TRBD2 for D (5 bases). From germline, CDR1 is SQVTM and CDR2 ANQGSEA. The CDR3 is 13 amino acids. V was pared by 6 bases and J by 0 bases, with 11 bases between. The CDR3 loop reads CSVSPGYQETQYF. In DNA, the CDR3 is TGCAGCGTCAGTCCGGGGTACCAAGAGACCCAGTACTTC.

The V call is TRBV19, the J call TRBJ2-1; possibly TRBD1 for D (5 bases). The V end was cut by 6 bases, the J end by 1 base, with 13 bases between. The CDR3 totals 15 residues. The V gene's germline CDR1 is LNHDA and CDR2 SQIVND (reference sequence). The CDR3 bases are TGTGCCAGTAGCAGAAAGGGGTCTTCCTACAATGAGCAGTTCTTC. It is translated as CASSRKGSSYNEQFF.

V gene TRBV28 combines with J gene TRBJ2-1; possible D gene TRBD1, 5 bases. The V gene lost 4 bases and the J gene lost 2 bases, with 9 bases spanning the gap. The CDR3 spans 14 residues. Per the germline V gene, CDR1 is MDHEN and CDR2 is SYDVKM. The CDR3 here is CASSSGLAYNEQFF. The CDR3 nucleotides are TGTGCCAGCAGTTCAGGGTTGGCCTACAATGAGCAGTTCTTC.

J is TRBJ2-1 and V is TRBV27; the D gene is possibly TRBD2 (5 bases). In germline, CDR1 is MNHEY, CDR2 SMNVEV (reference sequence). V lost 10 bases and J lost 5, with 15 bases in between. The length of the CDR3 is 13 residues. This CDR3 reads CATSGWEHNEQFF. The CDR3 DNA reads TGTGCCACCTCCGGGTGGGAGCACAATGAGCAGTTCTTC.

The chain recombines TRBV29-1 with TRBJ1-1; 11 bases align to TRBD1. This CDR3 is 13 amino acids long. CDR1 is SQVTM and CDR2 is ANQGSEA in the germline V gene. Trimming took 4 bases from V and 5 from J; bases not matched to a gene: 3. The CDR3 region is CSVGGTGGTEAFF. CDR3 coding DNA: TGCAGCGTTGGGGGGACAGGGGGGACTGAAGCTTTCTTT.

This clone was picked up a small number of times. The V call is TRBV6-1, the J call TRBJ1-5; possibly TRBD1 for D (6 bases). The V end lost 6 bases, the J end lost 11 bases, and 17 bases lay between the germline ends. The CDR3 consists of 13 residues. CDR1 MNHNS and CDR2 SASEGT come from the germline V gene. CDR3 residues: CASRAQGFGSQHF. As DNA, the CDR3 is TGTGCCAGCAGGGCACAGGGCTTTGGGTCCCAGCATTTT.

V gene TRBV6-1 combines with J gene TRBJ1-2, with 9 bases matching TRBD1. CDR1 is MNHNS and CDR2 is SASEGT in the germline V gene. The V segment lost 6 bases and the J segment 4 bases; nucleotides outside the gene matches: 3. The CDR3 runs 13 residues. The DNA of the CDR3 is TGTGCCAGCAGACAGGGGGCAGGCTATGGCTACACCTTC. It encodes CASRQGAGYGYTF.

The chain has TRBV6-5 and TRBJ2-3; TRBD2 agrees at 12 bases. V was pared by 5 bases and J by 4 bases, with 4 bases of the junction left unmatched. The CDR3 runs to 15 residues. Germline V lookup: CDR1 MNHEY, CDR2 SVGAGI. The CDR3: CASSPSGRGADTQYF. The CDR3 DNA sequence: TGTGCCAGCAGTCCTAGCGGGAGGGGCGCAGATACGCAGTATTTT.

V gene TRBV7-6 combines with J gene TRBJ2-5, with a weak D call TRBD2 (6 bases). This CDR3 comprises 16 residues. The V gene's germline CDR1 is SGHVS and CDR2 FNYEAQ. With 1 base removed from V and 4 bases from J, the gap between germline ends came to 16 bases. CDR3 in amino acids: CASSLVSSWGGETQYF. DNA for the CDR3: TGTGCCAGCAGCTTAGTATCCTCCTGGGGAGGAGAGACCCAGTACTTC.

For the CDR3, the DNA is TGTGCCAGTAGTGATTCCGCGGGCCGGGGAACCTACGAGCAGTACTTC. Translated: CASSDSAGRGTYEQYF. The chain carries TRBV19 and TRBJ2-7; maybe TRBD2 (5 bases). The V end lost 5 bases, the J end lost 2 bases, and 19 bases lay between the germline ends. The CDR3 has 16 residues. Per germline, CDR1 LNHDA and CDR2 SQIVND (reference sequence). Variable domain in full (rest from reference TRBV19 and TRBJ2-7): DGGITQSPKYLFRKEGQNVTLSCEQNLNHDAMYWYRQDPGQGLRLIYYSQIVNDFQKGDIAEGYSVSREKKESFPLTVTSAQKNPTAFYLCASSDSAGRGTYEQYFGPGTRLTVT.

The genes are TRBV5-4 and TRBJ2-7; D is ambiguous. Trimming took 4 bases from V and 6 from J, leaving 14 bases between them. This CDR3 spans 13 amino acids. Germline loops: CDR1 SGHNT, CDR2 YYREEE (reference sequence). The CDR3 DNA sequence: TGTGCCAGCAGCCTAGAACTTTACGGCGAGCAGTACTTC. Amino acids: CASSLELYGEQYF.

The table lists this clone with a count of one. V and J are TRBV7-6 and TRBJ2-3, with 14 nucleotides matching TRBD2. Losses at the gene ends were 4 bases for V and 3 bases for J; bases not matched to a gene: 9. The germline gives CDR1 SGHVS, CDR2 FNYEAQ. CDR3 size: 18 residues. Here the CDR3 DNA reads TGTGCCAGCAGCTCGGGACTAGCGGGAGTGGGGGAAACAGATACGCAGTATTTT. Protein product: CASSSGLAGVGETDTQYF.

The rearrangement links TRBV12-2 to TRBJ2-1; the table's D call TRBD1 went unverified against the DNA. TRBV12-2 is a pseudogene segment. This CDR3 has 22 residues. DNA of the CDR3: TGTGCAAGTCGCTTTTCCCCCAGGGGATTGCCTCGACTGGGGCGCTCCTACAATGAGCAGTTCTTC. This translates into CASRFSPRGLPRLGRSYNEQFF.

A single count supports this clone. This chain connects TRBV7-9 to TRBJ2-7; 8 bases match TRBD2. This CDR3 has 15 amino acids. Germline V CDR1 and CDR2: SEHNR, FQNEAQ (reference sequence). V lost 5 bases, J lost 1 base, and 7 bases stayed unmatched. The CDR3 nucleotides are TGTGCCAGCAGCCGGGGGGGGACGGGGTCCTACGAGCAGTACTTC. As protein: CASSRGGTGSYEQYF. The whole variable domain, filled in from reference TRBV7-9 and TRBJ2-7, reads DTGVSQNPRHKITKRGQNVTFRCDPISEHNRLYWYRQTLGQGPEFLTYFQNEAQLEKSRLLSDRFSAERPKGSFSTLEIQRTEQGDSAMYLCASSRGGTGSYEQYFGPGTRLTVT.

The chain carries TRBV28 and TRBJ2-7, with 10 bases identical to TRBD1. The V gene end was trimmed by 5 bases and the J gene end by 5 bases; junction bases not matched to a gene: 9. Per the germline V gene, CDR1 is MDHEN and CDR2 is SYDVKM. The CDR3 has 15 amino acids. CDR3 nucleotide sequence: TGTGCCAGCAGTCCTTCCGGGACAGGGGACCACGAGCAGTACTTC. Translation: CASSPSGTGDHEQYF.

V gene TRBV6-1 combines with J gene TRBJ1-1; D possibly corresponds to TRBD1 (5 bases). Per germline, CDR1 MNHNS and CDR2 SASEGT. V was shortened by 5 bases and J by 6 bases, with 16 bases between the two germline ends. The CDR3 is 14 amino acids. CDR3 bases: TGTGCCAGCAGTCTGAAGGACAACTTGGCTGAAGCTTTCTTT. This codes for CASSLKDNLAEAFF.

CDR3 residues: CASSGQGEADTQYF. The CDR3 DNA sequence: TGTGCCAGCAGTGGGCAGGGGGAAGCAGATACGCAGTATTTT. The chain links TRBV6-4 to TRBJ2-3; TRBD1 aligns across 7 bases. The germline V gene encodes CDR1 MRHNA and CDR2 SNTAGT. CDR3 size: 14 residues. Unmatched junction bases numbered 5, after V lost 4 bases and J lost 4 bases.

A few counts support this clone. The rearrangement joins TRBV9 to TRBJ2-1, with 7 bases matching TRBD2. The CDR3 has 15 amino acids. The junction had 9 bases not matched to a gene; V was cut back by 0 bases and J by 9 bases. CDR1 and CDR2 (germline): SGDLS, YYNGEE. The CDR3 sequence: CASSVVEGGPVEQFF. The DNA for the CDR3 is TGTGCCAGCAGCGTAGTTGAGGGAGGGCCGGTTGAGCAGTTCTTC.

The chain combines TRBV10-3 with TRBJ2-5, with 7 bases lining up with TRBD1. The CDR3 sequence is 13 residues long. Trimming cost V 6 bases and J 4 bases; bases outside gene matches: 5. Germline values: CDR1 ENHRY, CDR2 SYGVKD. The CDR3 loop is CAISTRGLETQYF. The DNA for the CDR3 is TGTGCCATCAGCACGAGGGGGCTAGAGACCCAGTACTTC.

V is TRBV19 and J is TRBJ2-1; 9 positions agree with TRBD2. V shed 8 bases, J shed 6 bases, and the junction held 8 bases outside the gene matches. This CDR3 is 14 amino acids long. Germline V gene sequence: CDR1 LNHDA, CDR2 SQIVND (reference sequence). CDR3: CASGGGLASNEQFF. The CDR3, as DNA: TGTGCCAGTGGGGGGGGACTAGCATCCAATGAGCAGTTCTTC.

The chain uses TRBV11-2 and TRBJ2-2; 7 nucleotides agree with TRBD2. J gave up 8 bases and V 7 bases, and 7 bases lay outside the gene matches. Germline V gene data show CDR1 as SGHAT and CDR2 as FQNNGV. CDR3 size: 13 residues. CDR3 loop: CASIPGLSGELFF. DNA for the CDR3: TGTGCCAGCATCCCGGGACTATCGGGGGAGCTGTTTTTT.

This sequence joins TRBV14 and TRBJ2-3, with TRBD2 as a possible D gene (6 bases). Germline V gene lookup returns CDR1 SGHDN and CDR2 FVKESK. With 4 bases removed from V and 2 bases from J, the gap between germline ends came to 13 bases. The CDR3 extends over 15 amino acids. The CDR3 protein is CASSLGGTFTDTQYF. The CDR3, as DNA: TGTGCCAGCAGCCTTGGCGGGACGTTCACAGATACGCAGTATTTT.